This entry lists 13 T cell receptor beta chains sequenced from one sample in a study of blood T cell repertoires in COVID-19. TCRdb keeps only in-frame clones here, not all; method: immunoSEQ multiplex PCR. The sample consists of 160,000 or so clones, less than 85% of them appearing once. Sequencing was carried out using PBMCs or T cells enriched from blood (not recorded which). The source is a man between 60 and 75 years old who had recovered from COVID-19.

The chain uses TRBV28 and TRBJ1-5; D is perhaps TRBD1 (6 bases). There are 16 residues in the CDR3. Trimming took off 6 bases at V and 3 bases at J, with 18 bases between the two ends. Germline-derived CDR1 and CDR2 are MDHEN and SYDVKM. CDR3 DNA sequence: TGTGCCAGCAGCCGTAGCACAGGGACGGTCAATCAGCCCCAGCATTTT. It is translated as CASSRSTGTVNQPQHF.

The sample holds one count of this clone. The chain links TRBV19 to TRBJ2-4, with D possibly being TRBD2 (5 bases). The germline V gene has CDR1 LNHDA and CDR2 SQIVND (reference sequence). Trimming pared 4 bases from V and 8 bases from J, leaving 15 bases between. This CDR3 is 14 amino acids long. DNA of the CDR3: TGTGCCAGTAGTACCCGCGAGGGCAGTTACATTCAGTACTTC. Its protein is CASSTREGSYIQYF.

The V and J genes are TRBV20-1 and TRBJ2-7; 9 bases align to TRBD1. V gave up 3 bases and J gave up 7 bases; unmatched junction bases: 16. The CDR3 spans 16 residues. Germline V gene sequence: CDR1 DFQATT, CDR2 SNEGSKA (reference sequence). The CDR3 region is CSASQGWDRASGEQYF. The CDR3 DNA reads TGCAGTGCTAGTCAGGGGTGGGACAGGGCATCGGGGGAGCAGTACTTC.

The V call is TRBV27, the J call TRBJ1-2, with a weak D call TRBD1 (5 bases). Germline assignment: CDR1 MNHEY and CDR2 SMNVEV (reference sequence). CDR3 length: 13 residues. V was pared by 2 bases and J by 8 bases, with 12 bases between. CDR3 loop: CASSLMGGKGYTF. The CDR3 nucleotides read TGTGCCAGCAGTTTAATGGGGGGTAAGGGCTACACCTTC.

The chain carries TRBV6-6 and TRBJ1-5; D call uncertain. Germline V gene lookup returns CDR1 MNHNY and CDR2 SVGAGI (reference sequence). The V end was cut by 4 bases, the J end by 2 bases, with 12 bases between. This CDR3 spans 15 amino acids. CDR3 amino acids: CASSSLMLGNQPQHF. DNA for the CDR3: TGTGCCAGCAGTTCCTTAATGCTAGGCAATCAGCCCCAGCATTTT.

This clone was detected only a few times. V usage is TRBV4-1 and J usage is TRBJ1-4; D unclear. CDR3 length equals 15 residues. Trimming removed 1 base from V and 7 bases from J, with 13 bases in between. CDR1 MGHRA and CDR2 YSYEKL come from the germline V gene. Here the CDR3 reads CASSQGEGSLEKLFF. CDR3 nucleotide sequence: TGCGCCAGCAGCCAAGGGGAGGGATCCCTTGAAAAACTGTTTTTT.

CDR3 bases: TGCGCCAGCAGCTTGCGGGGACGGGGGGATGAGCAGTTCTTC. Translated, it gives CASSLRGRGDEQFF. The chain uses TRBV5-1 and TRBJ2-1; 7 positions match TRBD2. CDR3 length: 14 amino acids. The junction had 6 bases not matched to a gene; V was cut back by 1 base and J by 8 bases. Germline CDR1 is SGHRS and CDR2 is YFSETQ.

The rearrangement joins TRBV28 to TRBJ1-2, with TRBD1 as a possible D gene (5 bases). The V and J ends lost 7 bases and 5 bases respectively, with 14 bases between them. Germline values: CDR1 MDHEN, CDR2 SYDVKM. This CDR3 has 13 amino acids. CDR3 nucleotides: TGTGCCAGCAACCTTCCCGGGACTTATGGCTACACCTTC. Translated, it gives CASNLPGTYGYTF.

The chain recombines TRBV5-4 with TRBJ1-5; no reliable D call. The germline V and J ends were trimmed by 4 bases and 10 bases, with 15 bases remaining between them. The length of the CDR3 is 13 residues. Germline loops: CDR1 SGHNT, CDR2 YYREEE (reference sequence). The CDR3 loop is CASSMWAASPQHF. The CDR3 DNA reads TGTGCCAGCAGCATGTGGGCAGCCAGCCCCCAGCATTTT.

The chain uses TRBV18 and TRBJ1-1; no clear D gene. The CDR3 runs to 15 residues. V dropped 3 bases and J dropped 4 bases, with 15 bases sitting between them. Looked up from germline, CDR1 is KGHSH and CDR2 is LQKENI. CDR3 in amino acids: CASSPAPGSVTEAFF. The CDR3 coding sequence is TGTGCCAGCTCACCGGCTCCAGGCTCGGTCACTGAAGCTTTCTTT.

The V gene is TRBV2, the J gene TRBJ2-2; 8 bases line up with TRBD2. The germline gives CDR1 SNHLY, CDR2 FYNNEI. V was clipped by 3 bases and J by 4 bases; unmatched bases: 4. The CDR3 has 15 residues. CDR3 residues: CASSDSLAGTGELFF. The DNA of the CDR3 is TGTGCCAGCAGTGACAGCCTAGCGGGCACCGGGGAGCTGTTTTTT.

This chain connects TRBV28 to TRBJ2-7; D ambiguous. From germline, CDR1 is MDHEN and CDR2 SYDVKM. The CDR3 totals 15 residues. Trimming pared 6 bases from V and 3 bases from J, leaving 18 bases between. The CDR3 DNA sequence: TGTGCCAGCAGAGGCACCCGAGACAAAGGCTACGAGCAGTACTTC. As protein: CASRGTRDKGYEQYF.

V gene TRBV6-5 combines with J gene TRBJ1-2; no definite D call. From germline, CDR1 is MNHEY and CDR2 SVGAGI. The V gene lost 8 bases and the J gene lost 9 bases, with 10 bases spanning the gap. The CDR3 is 10 amino acids. CDR3 in amino acids: CASGDWRYTF. The CDR3 region has the DNA TGTGCCAGCGGAGACTGGCGCTACACCTTC.